What follows are 4 T cell receptor beta chains derived from one specimen sequenced in a study of glioma-infiltrating T cells. Amplification of TCR alpha and beta CDR3 regions from RNA used iRepertoire nested multiplex PCR. TCRdb reanalysed the multiplex PCR reads using MiXCR and keeps one entry per CDR3 protein. This sample has some 10,000 distinct CDR3 sequences; 56% occur once, and the top ten carry less than 25%. Sequencing was carried out using glioma tissue, nonneoplastic brain tissue, or PBMCs (not recorded which). These TCRs come from a human donor with low-grade glioma or glioblastoma, undergoing nonglioma brain surgery, or in good health (not recorded which).

Comments on this clonotype: One end of the junction is discordant with germline, which a read error may explain. The chain joins TRBV2 to TRBJ1-5; maybe TRBD1 (6 bases). The CDR3 spans 15 residues. Germline lookup yields CDR1 SNHLY and CDR2 FYNNEI. CDR3 DNA sequence: TGCGCCAGCAGTGACACCGGACAGTCCAATCAGCCCCAGCATTTT. This translates into CASSDTGQSNQPQHF.

This clonotype is termed medium-sized. The chain combines TRBV5-4 with TRBJ1-1; D perhaps matches TRBD1 (5 bases). The CDR3 covers 13 residues. CDR1 is SGHNT and CDR2 is YYREEE in the germline V gene (reference sequence). Trimming cost V 3 bases and J 1 base, with 7 bases left between them. The CDR3 region is CASSSTANTEAFF. For the CDR3, the DNA is TGTGCCAGCAGCTCGACAGCGAACACTGAAGCTTTCTTT. The full variable domain, completed using reference TRBV5-4 and TRBJ1-1, is ETGVTQSPTHLIKTRGQQVTLRCSSQSGHNTVSWYQQALGQGPQFIFQYYREEENGRGNFPPRFSGLQFPNYSSELNVNALELDDSALYLCASSSTANTEAFFGQGTRLTVV.

This clonotype was seen repeatedly, ten times or more. A read error is possible here, since a much larger clone lies one base away. V usage is TRBV6-1 and J usage is TRBJ2-1, with D perhaps TRBD2 (5 bases). The length of the CDR3 is 12 residues. Germline V CDR1 and CDR2: MNHNS, SASEGT. The CDR3 spells CASRRAHNGQFF. CDR3 nucleotides: TGTGCCAGCAGGAGGGCTCACAATGGGCAGTTCTTC.

This clonotype was counted ten times or more. The rearrangement joins TRBV29-1 to TRBJ2-1; TRBD1 agrees at 11 bases. The junction had 6 bases not matched to a gene; V was cut back by 5 bases and J by 9 bases. The CDR3 contains 13 residues. Germline CDR1 is SQVTM and CDR2 is ANQGSEA. In DNA, the CDR3 is TGCAGCGTTCTTGGGACAGGGGGTGGTGAGCAGTTCTTC. This translates into CSVLGTGGGEQFF.